Shown below are 23 T cell receptor beta chains from a single sample sequenced in a study of shared clonotypes between healthy human individuals. The table came from immunoSEQ multiplex PCR; TCRdb's copy has only in-frame clones and leaves some out. Of 2,500,000 or so clones listed, approximately 92% are singletons. Sequencing input: naive CD4+ T cells sorted from blood. Subset denoted: CD45RA+ positively selected. The receptors derive from a man between 18 and 35 years old in good health.

The genes are TRBV6-1 and TRBJ2-7; the match to TRBD1 covers 9 bases. With 2 bases clipped from V and 3 bases from J, the junction kept 5 bases outside the gene matches. The CDR3 runs 15 residues. Per germline, CDR1 MNHNS and CDR2 SASEGT. As DNA, the CDR3 is TGTGCCAGCAGTGAACAGGGACAGGGTCTCTACGAGCAGTACTTC. Protein product: CASSEQGQGLYEQYF.

This chain uses TRBV29-1 with TRBJ1-1; D not certain. Trimming pared 4 bases from V and 4 bases from J, leaving 13 bases between. Germline V gene data show CDR1 as SQVTM and CDR2 as ANQGSEA. The CDR3 has 13 residues. CDR3 nucleotides: TGCAGCGTTGGTCTGGAAAGTGGCACTGAAGCTTTCTTT. It codes for CSVGLESGTEAFF.

This clone was seen once. This same CDR3 is encoded by further DNA sequences in the sample. The chain combines TRBV18 with TRBJ2-2; D not certain. Per germline, CDR1 KGHSH and CDR2 LQKENI. This CDR3 has 12 residues. Trimming took off 3 bases at V and 4 bases at J, with 3 bases between the two ends. Here the CDR3 DNA reads TGTGCCAGCTCACCGGCCACCGGGGAGCTGTTTTTT. This gives the protein CASSPATGELFF. The complete variable domain, with remaining parts taken from reference TRBV18 and TRBJ2-2, reads NAGVMQNPRHLVRRRGQEARLRCSPMKGHSHVYWYRQLPEEGLKFMVYLQKENIIDESGMPKERFSAEFPKEGPSILRIQQVVRGDSAAYFCASSPATGELFFGEGSRLTVL.

The chain has TRBV5-1 and TRBJ2-3; no firm D call. In germline, CDR1 is SGHRS, CDR2 YFSETQ. The CDR3 consists of 16 residues. V dropped 4 bases and J dropped 5 bases, with 20 bases sitting between them. The CDR3 protein is CASSQDPSRFGDTQYF. In nucleotides, the CDR3 is TGCGCCAGCAGCCAAGACCCTTCTAGGTTTGGAGATACGCAGTATTTT.

J is TRBJ1-2 and V is TRBV5-6, with no clear D. The CDR3 covers 15 residues. Trimming shortened V by 4 bases and J by 7 bases, and 20 bases separated the two germline ends. CDR1 and CDR2 (germline): SGHDT, YYEEEE. The CDR3 region is CASSPQAGASGGYTF. In DNA, the CDR3 is TGTGCCAGCAGCCCCCAGGCGGGAGCCTCGGGTGGCTACACCTTC. Full variable domain (remainder filled in from reference TRBV5-6 and TRBJ1-2): DAGVTQSPTHLIKTRGQQVTLRCSPKSGHDTVSWYQQALGQGPQFIFQYYEEEERQRGNFPDRFSGHQFPNYSSELNVNALLLGDSALYLCASSPQAGASGGYTFGSGTRLTVV.

The chain employs TRBV5-5 and TRBJ1-5; D gene ambiguous. Trimming took off 0 bases at V and 0 bases at J, with 7 bases between the two ends. Germline V gene data show CDR1 as SGHKS and CDR2 as YYEKEE (reference sequence). The CDR3 runs to 15 residues. This chain's CDR3 is CASSLGDYSNQPQHF. The CDR3 nucleotides read TGTGCCAGCAGCTTGGGGGATTATAGCAATCAGCCCCAGCATTTT.

This clone was detected once. The chain links TRBV27 to TRBJ2-3; D remains ambiguous. CDR3 length equals 14 residues. The germline gives CDR1 MNHEY, CDR2 SMNVEV (reference sequence). Trimming took off 4 bases at V and 2 bases at J, with 10 bases between the two ends. CDR3 sequence: CASSSRLLTDTQYF. The CDR3 bases are TGTGCCAGCAGTTCTAGGCTGCTCACAGATACGCAGTATTTT.

A word on this clone: Additional DNA sequences in this sample encode the identical CDR3. The genes are TRBV6-1 and TRBJ1-3; TRBD1 is a possible D gene (5 bases). Between the trimmed V and J ends, which lost 0 bases and 4 bases, there was a span of 10 bases. There are 15 residues in the CDR3. Germline V gene sequence: CDR1 MNHNS, CDR2 SASEGT. CDR3 in DNA: TGTGCCAGCAGTGAAGCGGGGGGGGAAGGAAACACCATATATTTT. Translating it yields CASSEAGGEGNTIYF.

The CDR3 DNA is TGTGCCAGCACCGAAGAGCCTTATAGCAATCAGCCCCAGCATTTT. Translated, it gives CASTEEPYSNQPQHF. The V and J genes are TRBV6-1 and TRBJ1-5; no definite D call. V lost 7 bases and J lost 0, with 13 bases in between. Germline CDR1 MNHNS, CDR2 SASEGT. CDR3 length: 15 residues.

V is TRBV27 and J is TRBJ2-3; D gene unclear. This CDR3 region has 15 residues. CDR1 MNHEY and CDR2 SMNVEV come from the germline V gene (reference sequence). Trimming cost V 3 bases and J 3 bases, with 13 bases left between them. This CDR3 reads CASSLVPSLTDTQYF. CDR3 bases: TGTGCCAGCAGTTTGGTGCCCTCATTGACAGATACGCAGTATTTT.

The V gene is TRBV30, the J gene TRBJ2-3; 10 bases fit TRBD2. The germline CDR1 and CDR2 sequences are GTSNPN and SVGIG (reference sequence). The CDR3 totals 14 residues. J was trimmed by 3 bases and V by 2 bases; bases with no gene match: 2. CDR3 sequence (DNA): TGTGCCTGGAGTAGCGGGGGGGCGACAGATACGCAGTATTTT. It yields the protein CAWSSGGATDTQYF. The variable domain in full, completed from reference TRBV30 and TRBJ2-3, reads SQTIHQWPATLVQPVGSPLSLECTVEGTSNPNLYWYRQAAGRGLQLLFYSVGIGQISSEVPQNLSASRPQDRQFILSSKKLLLSDSGFYLCAWSSGGATDTQYFGPGTRLTVL.

In this sample, this clone turned up a few times. Here the CDR3 DNA reads TGCGCCAGCAGCTTGACTAGCTCCTACGAGCAGTACTTC. Translated, it gives CASSLTSSYEQYF. This chain connects TRBV5-1 to TRBJ2-7; a possible D gene is TRBD2 (5 bases). The germline V gene encodes CDR1 SGHRS and CDR2 YFSETQ. CDR3 length: 13 amino acids. The V and J ends lost 1 base and 0 bases respectively, with 5 bases between them.

This chain links TRBV19 with TRBJ2-3; 8 positions agree with TRBD2. The J segment lost 0 bases and the V segment lost 6 bases, leaving 8 bases of the junction unmatched. Germline loops: CDR1 LNHDA, CDR2 SQIVND (reference sequence). The CDR3 is 16 amino acids. DNA for the CDR3: TGTGCCAGTAGCACGGGACTAGTGTTTAGCACAGATACGCAGTATTTT. This encodes CASSTGLVFSTDTQYF. Full variable domain (rest looked up from reference TRBV19 and TRBJ2-3): DGGITQSPKYLFRKEGQNVTLSCEQNLNHDAMYWYRQDPGQGLRLIYYSQIVNDFQKGDIAEGYSVSREKKESFPLTVTSAQKNPTAFYLCASSTGLVFSTDTQYFGPGTRLTVL.

V is TRBV5-1 and J is TRBJ2-3, with 8 bases identical to TRBD2. Losses at the gene ends were 8 bases for V and 5 bases for J; bases not matched to a gene: 7. Germline assignment: CDR1 SGHRS and CDR2 YFSETQ. CDR3 length equals 13 residues. CDR3 loop: CASHAGGEDTQYF. In DNA form, the CDR3 reads TGCGCCAGTCACGCGGGGGGAGAAGATACGCAGTATTTT.

The chain recombines TRBV6-5 with TRBJ1-1, with unresolved D. The CDR3 is 15 amino acids. V dropped 4 bases and J dropped 1 base, with 13 bases sitting between them. Germline CDR1 MNHEY, CDR2 SVGAGI. CDR3 sequence: CASSSLQTRNTEAFF. In DNA, the CDR3 is TGTGCCAGCAGTTCTCTACAGACCAGGAACACTGAAGCTTTCTTT.

The chain couples TRBV2 to TRBJ2-5, with 7 bases that match TRBD1. The CDR3 is made up of 15 amino acids. Germline lookup yields CDR1 SNHLY and CDR2 FYNNEI. V lost 4 bases and J lost 5; bases outside the gene matches: 10. The CDR3 region has the DNA TGTGCCAGCAGTGTCCGGACAGGAGGCCGGGAGACCCAGTACTTC. Amino acid sequence: CASSVRTGGRETQYF. Filled out from reference TRBV2 and TRBJ2-5, the complete variable domain reads EPEVTQTPSHQVTQMGQEVILRCVPISNHLYFYWYRQILGQKVEFLVSFYNNEISEKSEIFDDQFSVERPDGSNFTLKIRSTKLEDSAMYFCASSVRTGGRETQYFGPGTRLLVL.

This clone was counted once. The chain couples TRBV28 to TRBJ1-2; D is undetermined. There are 13 residues in the CDR3. Deletions cut 6 bases from V and 5 bases from J, with 13 bases between. Germline V CDR1 and CDR2: MDHEN, SYDVKM. The CDR3 spells CASRFTSTYGYTF. The CDR3 nucleotides are TGTGCCAGCAGATTCACAAGCACGTATGGCTACACCTTC.

The CDR3 coding sequence is TGTGCCATCCTTGGACTAGCGGGAGTCGAGCAGTACTTC. Amino acids: CAILGLAGVEQYF. The chain has TRBV2 and TRBJ2-7; 13 nucleotides line up with TRBD2. V trimming: 10 bases; J trimming: 6 bases; junction bases outside the gene matches: 6. CDR1 and CDR2 from the germline V gene are SNHLY and FYNNEI. The CDR3 runs to 13 residues.

J is TRBJ2-1 and V is TRBV6-5; 10 bases match TRBD1. The CDR3 runs to 15 residues. Germline assignment: CDR1 MNHEY and CDR2 SVGAGI. V shed 6 bases and J 4 bases; nucleotides not matched to a gene: 6. CDR3 amino acids: CASSPRDRGYNEQFF. The CDR3 DNA sequence: TGTGCCAGCAGCCCCCGGGACAGGGGTTACAATGAGCAGTTCTTC.

The chain recombines TRBV5-5 with TRBJ2-2; D may be TRBD2 (6 bases). Germline V gives CDR1 SGHKS, CDR2 YYEKEE (reference sequence). The CDR3 sequence is 14 residues long. V was clipped by 2 bases and J by 6 bases, with 11 bases between them. CDR3 sequence reads: CASSFMRGAGELFF. In DNA, the CDR3 is TGTGCCAGCAGCTTTATGCGGGGCGCCGGGGAGCTGTTTTTT.

The chain joins TRBV4-3 to TRBJ2-2, with D unresolved. CDR1 is LGHNA and CDR2 is YSLEER in the germline V gene. V lost 0 bases and J lost 4, with 9 bases in between. The CDR3 spans 15 residues. The CDR3 DNA reads as TGCGCCAGCAGCCAAGAACGACTGACCACCGGGGAGCTGTTTTTT. It translates to CASSQERLTTGELFF.

The chain joins TRBV5-6 to TRBJ2-3; tentatively, D is TRBD1 or TRBD2 (5 bases each). The V gene lost 4 bases and the J gene lost 9 bases, with 15 bases spanning the gap. Germline CDR1 is SGHDT and CDR2 is YYEEEE. The CDR3 runs 13 residues. The CDR3 spells CASSLGTPGTQYF. CDR3 nucleotides: TGTGCCAGCAGCCTAGGGACCCCGGGGACGCAGTATTTT. The full variable domain, with the rest looked up from reference TRBV5-6 and TRBJ2-3, is DAGVTQSPTHLIKTRGQQVTLRCSPKSGHDTVSWYQQALGQGPQFIFQYYEEEERQRGNFPDRFSGHQFPNYSSELNVNALLLGDSALYLCASSLGTPGTQYFGPGTRLTVL.

The gene calls are TRBV6-1 and TRBJ2-7; the match to TRBD2 covers 7 bases. The CDR3 extends over 13 amino acids. CDR1 is MNHNS, CDR2 SASEGT, per germline. The trim removed 4 bases at V and 7 bases at J, leaving 7 bases unmatched. Here the CDR3 reads CASSAGLGGEQYF. The CDR3 DNA is TGTGCCAGCAGTGCCGGATTGGGGGGGGAGCAGTACTTC.